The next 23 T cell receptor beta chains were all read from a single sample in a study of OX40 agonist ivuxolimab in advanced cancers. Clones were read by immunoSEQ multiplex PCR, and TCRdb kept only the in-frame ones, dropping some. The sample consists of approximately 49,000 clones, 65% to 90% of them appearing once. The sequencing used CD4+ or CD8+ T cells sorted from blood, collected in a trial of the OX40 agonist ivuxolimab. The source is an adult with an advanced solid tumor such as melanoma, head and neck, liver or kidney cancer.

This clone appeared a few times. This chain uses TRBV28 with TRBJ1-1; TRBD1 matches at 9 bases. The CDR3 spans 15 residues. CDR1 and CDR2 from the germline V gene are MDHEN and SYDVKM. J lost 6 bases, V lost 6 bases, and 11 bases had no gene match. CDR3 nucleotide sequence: TGTGCCAGCAGACCACCACAGGGGGCGCTCTCTGAAGCTTTCTTT. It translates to CASRPPQGALSEAFF.

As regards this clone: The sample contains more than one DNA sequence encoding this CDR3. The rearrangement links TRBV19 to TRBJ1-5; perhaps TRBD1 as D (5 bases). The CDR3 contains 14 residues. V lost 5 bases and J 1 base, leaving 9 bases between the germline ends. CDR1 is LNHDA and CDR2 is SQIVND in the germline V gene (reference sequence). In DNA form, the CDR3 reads TGTGCCAGTAGTGTCCGGGACAGCAATCAGCCCCAGCATTTT. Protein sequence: CASSVRDSNQPQHF.

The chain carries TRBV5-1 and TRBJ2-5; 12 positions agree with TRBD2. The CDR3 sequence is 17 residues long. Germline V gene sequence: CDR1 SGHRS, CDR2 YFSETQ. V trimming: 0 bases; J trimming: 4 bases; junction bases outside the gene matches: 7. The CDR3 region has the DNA TGCGCCAGCAGCTTGGTGTCTAGCGGGGGGGCTGGAGAGACCCAGTACTTC. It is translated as CASSLVSSGGAGETQYF.

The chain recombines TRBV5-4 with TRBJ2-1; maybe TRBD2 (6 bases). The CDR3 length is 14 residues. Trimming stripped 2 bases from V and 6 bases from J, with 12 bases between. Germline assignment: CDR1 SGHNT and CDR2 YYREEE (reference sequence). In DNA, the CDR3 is TGTGCCAGCAGCTTCGGGGGAAAACCCAATGAGCAGTTCTTC. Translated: CASSFGGKPNEQFF.

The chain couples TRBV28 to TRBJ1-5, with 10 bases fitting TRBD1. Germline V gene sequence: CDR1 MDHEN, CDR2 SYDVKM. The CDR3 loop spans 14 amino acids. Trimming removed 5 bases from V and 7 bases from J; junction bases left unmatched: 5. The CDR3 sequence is CASSGDRGRQPQHF. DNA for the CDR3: TGTGCCAGCAGTGGGGACAGGGGCAGACAGCCCCAGCATTTT.

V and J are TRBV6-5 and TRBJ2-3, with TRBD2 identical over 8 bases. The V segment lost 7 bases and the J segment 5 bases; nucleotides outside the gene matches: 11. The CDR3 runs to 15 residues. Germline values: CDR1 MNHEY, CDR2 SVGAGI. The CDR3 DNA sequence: TGTGCCAGCACCGTGAGCCGGGAGGGAGGAGATACGCAGTATTTT. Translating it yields CASTVSREGGDTQYF.

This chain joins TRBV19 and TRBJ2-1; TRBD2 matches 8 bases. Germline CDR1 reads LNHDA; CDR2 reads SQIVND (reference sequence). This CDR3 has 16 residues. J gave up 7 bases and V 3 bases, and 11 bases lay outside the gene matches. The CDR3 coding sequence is TGTGCCAGTAGTATTTACGGGAGGGCCAGTGGAAATGAGCAGTTCTTC. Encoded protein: CASSIYGRASGNEQFF.

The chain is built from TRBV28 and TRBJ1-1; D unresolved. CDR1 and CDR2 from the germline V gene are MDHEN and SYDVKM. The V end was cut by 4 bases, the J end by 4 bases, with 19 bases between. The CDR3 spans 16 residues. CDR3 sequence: CASSSLLSSRSTEAFF. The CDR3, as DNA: TGTGCCAGCAGTTCCCTCCTCTCTTCACGGTCCACTGAAGCTTTCTTT. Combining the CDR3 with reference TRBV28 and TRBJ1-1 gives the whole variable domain DVKVTQSSRYLVKRTGEKVFLECVQDMDHENMFWYRQDPGLGLRLIYFSYDVKMKEKGDIPEGYSVSREKKERFSLILESASTNQTSMYLCASSSLLSSRSTEAFFGQGTRLTVV.

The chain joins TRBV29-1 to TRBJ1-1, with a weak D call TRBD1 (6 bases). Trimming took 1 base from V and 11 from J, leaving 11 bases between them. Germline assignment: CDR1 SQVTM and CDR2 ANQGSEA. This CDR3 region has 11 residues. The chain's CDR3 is CSVEGGQGAFF. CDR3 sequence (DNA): TGCAGCGTTGAAGGGGGCCAGGGGGCTTTCTTT.

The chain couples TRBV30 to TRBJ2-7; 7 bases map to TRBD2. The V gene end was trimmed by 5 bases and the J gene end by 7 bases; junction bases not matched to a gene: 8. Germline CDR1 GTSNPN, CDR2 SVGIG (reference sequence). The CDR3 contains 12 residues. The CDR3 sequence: CAWSSGGAEQYF. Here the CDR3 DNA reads TGTGCCTGGTCCTCGGGGGGAGCTGAGCAGTACTTC. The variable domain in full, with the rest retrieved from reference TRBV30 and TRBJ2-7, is SQTIHQWPATLVQPVGSPLSLECTVEGTSNPNLYWYRQAAGRGLQLLFYSVGIGQISSEVPQNLSASRPQDRQFILSSKKLLLSDSGFYLCAWSSGGAEQYFGPGTRLTVT.

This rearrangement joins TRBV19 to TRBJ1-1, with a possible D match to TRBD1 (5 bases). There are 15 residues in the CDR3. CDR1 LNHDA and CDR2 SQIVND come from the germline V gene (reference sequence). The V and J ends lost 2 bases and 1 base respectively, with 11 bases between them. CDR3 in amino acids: CASSISRAGNTEAFF. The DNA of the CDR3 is TGTGCCAGTAGTATAAGCAGGGCGGGGAACACTGAAGCTTTCTTT.

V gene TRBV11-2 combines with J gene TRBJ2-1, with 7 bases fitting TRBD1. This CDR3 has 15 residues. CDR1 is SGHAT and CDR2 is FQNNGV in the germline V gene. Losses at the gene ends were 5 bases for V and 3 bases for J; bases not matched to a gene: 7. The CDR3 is CASSPRQGDYNEQFF. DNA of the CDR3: TGTGCCAGCAGCCCCCGACAGGGCGACTACAATGAGCAGTTCTTC.

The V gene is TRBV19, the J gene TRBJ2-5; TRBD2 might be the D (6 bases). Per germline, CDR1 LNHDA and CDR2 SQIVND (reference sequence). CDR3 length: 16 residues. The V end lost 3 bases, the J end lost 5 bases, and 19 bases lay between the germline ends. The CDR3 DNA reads TGTGCCAGTAGTATGTGGGGGACGGACGGAGGGGAGACCCAGTACTTC. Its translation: CASSMWGTDGGETQYF.

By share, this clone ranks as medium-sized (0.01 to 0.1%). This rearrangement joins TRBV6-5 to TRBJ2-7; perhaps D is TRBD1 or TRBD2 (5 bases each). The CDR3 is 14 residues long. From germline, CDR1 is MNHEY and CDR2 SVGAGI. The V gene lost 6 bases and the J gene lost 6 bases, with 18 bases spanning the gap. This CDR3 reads CASSGTPGPLEQYF. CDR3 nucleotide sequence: TGTGCCAGCAGCGGAACCCCGGGGCCTCTCGAGCAGTACTTC.

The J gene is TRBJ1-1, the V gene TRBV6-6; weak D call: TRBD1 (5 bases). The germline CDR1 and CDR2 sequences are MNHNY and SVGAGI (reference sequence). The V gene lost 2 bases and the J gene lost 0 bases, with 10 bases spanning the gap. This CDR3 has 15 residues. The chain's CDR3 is CASSYLQQVNTEAFF. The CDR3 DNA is TGTGCCAGCAGTTACCTCCAACAGGTGAACACTGAAGCTTTCTTT.

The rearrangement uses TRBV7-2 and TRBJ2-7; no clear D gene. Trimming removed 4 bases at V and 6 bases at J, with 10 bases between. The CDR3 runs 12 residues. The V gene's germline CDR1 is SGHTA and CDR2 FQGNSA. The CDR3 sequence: CASSYGPSEQYF. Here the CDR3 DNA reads TGTGCCAGCAGCTACGGTCCCTCCGAGCAGTACTTC.

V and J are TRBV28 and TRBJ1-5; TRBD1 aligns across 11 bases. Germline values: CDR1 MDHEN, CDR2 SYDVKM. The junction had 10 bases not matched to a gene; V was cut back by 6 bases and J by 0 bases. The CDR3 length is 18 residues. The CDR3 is CASSYPGQGVYSNQPQHF. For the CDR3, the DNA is TGTGCCAGCAGCTATCCGGGACAGGGGGTTTATAGCAATCAGCCCCAGCATTTT.

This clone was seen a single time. This chain's CDR3 is CASSSGLGKNIQYF. CDR3 DNA sequence: TGTGCCAGCAGTTCGGGACTGGGCAAAAACATTCAGTACTTC. The J gene is TRBJ2-4, the V gene TRBV28, with TRBD2 as a possible D gene (6 bases). This CDR3 contains 14 residues. The V and J ends lost 4 bases and 3 bases respectively, with 10 bases between them. Per the germline V gene, CDR1 is MDHEN and CDR2 is SYDVKM.

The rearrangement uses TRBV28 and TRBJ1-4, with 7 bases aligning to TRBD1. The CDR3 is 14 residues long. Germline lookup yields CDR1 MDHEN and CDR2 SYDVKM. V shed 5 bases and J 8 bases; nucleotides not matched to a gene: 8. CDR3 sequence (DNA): TGTGCCAGCAGTCAAACAGGGGTTCGGGAAAAACTGTTTTTT. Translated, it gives CASSQTGVREKLFF.

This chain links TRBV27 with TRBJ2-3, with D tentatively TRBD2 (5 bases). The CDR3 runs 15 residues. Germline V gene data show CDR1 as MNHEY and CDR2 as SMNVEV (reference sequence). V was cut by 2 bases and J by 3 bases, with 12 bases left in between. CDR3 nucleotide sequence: TGTGCCAGCAGTTTAAGGTGGCCGGGGACAGATACGCAGTATTTT. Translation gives CASSLRWPGTDTQYF.

This chain's CDR3 is CASSYAGFVDNEQFF. The CDR3 DNA reads as TGTGCCAGCAGTTACGCCGGGTTTGTGGACAATGAGCAGTTCTTC. The V call is TRBV6-6, the J call TRBJ2-1; D is unresolved. Trimming shortened V by 2 bases and J by 5 bases, and 13 bases separated the two germline ends. The CDR3 consists of 15 residues. CDR1 is MNHNY, CDR2 SVGAGI, per germline (reference sequence).

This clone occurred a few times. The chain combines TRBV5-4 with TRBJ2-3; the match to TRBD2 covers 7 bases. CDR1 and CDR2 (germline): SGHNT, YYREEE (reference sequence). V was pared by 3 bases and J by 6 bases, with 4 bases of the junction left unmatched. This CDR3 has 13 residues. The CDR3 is CASSWTRWDTQYF. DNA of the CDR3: TGTGCCAGCAGCTGGACTAGGTGGGATACGCAGTATTTT.

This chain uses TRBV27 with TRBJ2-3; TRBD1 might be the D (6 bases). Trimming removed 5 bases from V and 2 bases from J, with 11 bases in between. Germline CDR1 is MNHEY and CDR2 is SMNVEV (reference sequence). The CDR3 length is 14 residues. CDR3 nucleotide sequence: TGTGCCAGCAGTCCCCGGACAGCCACAGATACGCAGTATTTT. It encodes CASSPRTATDTQYF.